The next 28 T cell receptor beta chains were all read from a single sample in a study of T cells in Graves' hyperthyroidism and ophthalmopathy. Amplified regions were TCR beta CDR3 sequences from RNA transcripts. First-round RT-PCR targeting the TCR CDR3 was performed with the HTBI primer set. TCRdb independently ran MiXCR on the multiplex PCR reads; one entry per CDR3 protein. Of over 250,000 distinct CDR3 sequences in the sample, around 22% were seen once. Sequenced material: blood. Receptors were obtained from a man younger than 45 with Graves' ophthalmopathy.

This clonotype was seen a few times. In nucleotides, the CDR3 is TGCAGTGCTAGACAGTTAGAGACCCAGTACTTC. This gives the protein CSARQLETQYF. The chain has TRBV20-1 and TRBJ2-5; no definite D call. This CDR3 has 11 amino acids. CDR1 and CDR2 (germline): DFQATT, SNEGSKA (reference sequence). V was pared by 2 bases and J by 4 bases, with 5 bases between.

This clonotype occurred many times. The chain carries TRBV13 and TRBJ2-7; D unresolved. The CDR3 has 14 amino acids. Trimming removed 4 bases at V and 6 bases at J, with 16 bases between. Germline CDR1 PRHDT, CDR2 FYEKMQ (reference sequence). CDR3 region: CASSSTPGSGEQYF. In DNA, the CDR3 is TGTGCCAGCAGCTCAACCCCTGGATCTGGCGAGCAGTACTTC.

This clonotype has just a few counts. The gene calls are TRBV15 and TRBJ2-4; 12 nucleotides match TRBD2. V shed 0 bases and J 7 bases; nucleotides not matched to a gene: 10. The CDR3 is made up of 18 amino acids. Germline V gene data show CDR1 as LNHNV and CDR2 as YYDKDF (reference sequence). The CDR3 DNA reads TGTGCCACCAGCAGAGATCGGCCTAGCGGGAGGGCCGGGAACATTCAGTACTTC. As protein: CATSRDRPSGRAGNIQYF.

Many counts were recorded for this clonotype. The CDR3 DNA reads as TGTGCCAGCACTCTAGCGGGGTACAATGAGCAGTTCTTC. It yields the protein CASTLAGYNEQFF. The chain uses TRBV12-3 or TRBV12-4 and TRBJ2-1, with TRBD2 matching 9 bases. V was pared by 7 bases and J by 4 bases, with 2 bases of the junction left unmatched. This CDR3 is 13 amino acids long.

The V call is TRBV7-8, the J call TRBJ2-1, with 12 bases that match TRBD2. The J call is in doubt because the DNA end fits TRBJ2-7 better. This CDR3 region has 15 residues. Germline assignment: CDR1 SGHVS and CDR2 FQNEAQ. The CDR3 reads CASSRTSGIYGEQYF. The CDR3 coding sequence is TGTGCCAGCAGTAGGACTAGCGGGATTTATGGTGAGCAGTACTTC.

The chain combines TRBV12-3 or TRBV12-4 with TRBJ2-5; 10 nucleotides agree with TRBD2. The CDR3 runs to 16 residues. The V segment lost 5 bases and the J segment 4 bases; nucleotides outside the gene matches: 10. CDR3 coding DNA: TGTGCCAGCAGTCCCTCCCGGACTAGCGGTCGAGAGACCCAGTACTTC. The encoded protein is CASSPSRTSGRETQYF.

The chain employs TRBV7-8 and TRBJ2-7; D possibly corresponds to TRBD2 (7 bases). The CDR3 runs 14 residues. The germline V and J ends were trimmed by 0 bases and 5 bases, with 11 bases remaining between them. The V gene's germline CDR1 is SGHVS and CDR2 FQNEAQ. The CDR3 DNA reads TGTGCCAGCAGCTTAGCGGCGGGGGCTGACGAGCAGTACTTC. Residues: CASSLAAGADEQYF.

This chain connects TRBV20-1 to TRBJ2-6; D is undetermined. Germline V gene data show CDR1 as DFQATT and CDR2 as SNEGSKA (reference sequence). V lost 1 base, J lost 0 bases, and 7 bases lay in between. This CDR3 region has 15 residues. This CDR3 reads CSARARLSGANVLTF. DNA for the CDR3: TGCAGTGCTAGAGCCCGCCTCTCTGGGGCCAACGTCCTGACTTTC.

This clonotype appeared many times. This rearrangement joins TRBV20-1 to TRBJ1-1, with TRBD1 as a possible D gene (5 bases). The CDR3 sequence is 13 residues long. Germline V CDR1 and CDR2: DFQATT, SNEGSKA (reference sequence). Trimming removed 5 bases at V and 1 base at J, with 11 bases between. DNA of the CDR3: TGCAGTGCTCACCCTACAGGGAACACTGAAGCTTTCTTT. Residues: CSAHPTGNTEAFF.

The table lists this clonotype with many counts. The V call is TRBV11-2, the J call TRBJ2-7, with a tentative D call TRBD1 (5 bases). This CDR3 is 13 amino acids long. V gave up 5 bases and J gave up 3 bases, with 11 bases separating them. Germline CDR1 is SGHAT and CDR2 is FQNNGV. DNA for the CDR3: TGTGCCAGCAGCCACCGACAGCACTACGAGCAGTACTTC. This codes for CASSHRQHYEQYF.

Concerning this clonotype: A clone one base away is much larger, so this may be a read error. The J gene is TRBJ2-1, the V gene TRBV28; a possible D gene is TRBD1 (5 bases). CDR1 and CDR2 from the germline V gene are MDHEN and SYDVKM. The CDR3 has 16 amino acids. The CDR3 nucleotides are TGTGTCAGCAATTCCCCAGGGCTAGGTCTGGACAATGAGCAGTTCTTC. It is translated as CVSNSPGLGLDNEQFF.

This rearrangement joins TRBV7-2 to TRBJ1-1, with D perhaps matching TRBD1 (5 bases). The ends were cut back, 2 bases at V and 5 bases at J, with 18 bases in the middle. Germline assignment: CDR1 SGHTA and CDR2 FQGNSA. There are 16 residues in the CDR3. The CDR3 DNA follows: TGTGCCAGCAGCTTAAGGACCCCGGGGGGGGGGACTGAAGCTTTCTTT. This sequence encodes CASSLRTPGGGTEAFF.

About this clonotype itself: A read error may explain this, as a much larger clone is one base away. The chain joins TRBV7-8 to TRBJ2-7; D might be TRBD1 or TRBD2, each matching 5 bases. V lost 5 bases to trimming and J lost 3 bases, with 17 bases between them. There are 15 residues in the CDR3. Germline CDR1 reads SGHVS; CDR2 reads FQNEAQ. CDR3 in DNA: TGTGCCAGCAGCGCCCCGGGACGGGGTCTCTACGAGCAGTACTTC. This sequence encodes CASSAPGRGLYEQYF.

In its sample, this clonotype was seen a few times. V gene TRBV30 combines with J gene TRBJ2-7, with D unclear. This CDR3 spans 13 amino acids. V lost 0 bases to trimming and J lost 3 bases, with 9 bases between them. The V gene's germline CDR1 is GTSNPN and CDR2 SVGIG (reference sequence). The CDR3 sequence is CAWSVGDLYEQYF. The CDR3 nucleotides are TGTGCCTGGAGTGTTGGAGACCTCTACGAGCAGTACTTC. The complete variable domain, with remaining parts taken from reference TRBV30 and TRBJ2-7, reads SQTIHQWPATLVQPVGSPLSLECTVEGTSNPNLYWYRQAAGRGLQLLFYSVGIGQISSEVPQNLSASRPQDRQFILSSKKLLLSDSGFYLCAWSVGDLYEQYFGPGTRLTVT.

This chain connects TRBV3-1 to TRBJ2-5; D remains ambiguous. Trimming pared 1 base from V and 5 bases from J, leaving 11 bases between. Germline V gene lookup returns CDR1 LGHDT and CDR2 YNNKEL (reference sequence). The CDR3 is 14 amino acids. CDR3 sequence: CASSQGWEGETQYF. DNA of the CDR3: TGTGCCAGCAGCCAAGGATGGGAAGGGGAGACCCAGTACTTC.

The rearrangement joins TRBV14 to TRBJ2-4; D gene uncertain. The germline V and J ends were trimmed by 1 base and 2 bases, with 12 bases remaining between them. This CDR3 is 16 amino acids long. Germline-derived CDR1 and CDR2 are SGHDN and FVKESK. CDR3 sequence (DNA): TGTGCCAGCAGCCAAGCCGTGGTTGGAACCAAAAACATTCAGTACTTC. It yields the protein CASSQAVVGTKNIQYF.

The chain links TRBV6-2 or TRBV6-3 to TRBJ2-2, with D possibly being TRBD2 (6 bases). The germline gives CDR1 MNHEY, CDR2 SVGEGT. The CDR3 is 13 residues long. V lost 3 bases, J lost 6 bases, and 8 bases lay in between. In nucleotides, the CDR3 is TGTGCCAGCAGTTATTCTAGCGCCGGGGAGCTGTTTTTT. This codes for CASSYSSAGELFF.

The rearrangement joins TRBV12-5 to TRBJ1-1, with D uncertain. The germline CDR1 and CDR2 sequences are LGHNT and FRNRAP. This CDR3 region has 14 residues. V was cut by 6 bases and J by 5 bases, with 16 bases left in between. DNA for the CDR3: TGTGCTAGTGGCCAAGTCCCGTCGGGAACTGAAGCTTTCTTT. Its protein product is CASGQVPSGTEAFF.

This clonotype was counted a single time. A much more abundant neighbour one base away suggests this may be a read error. The rearrangement uses TRBV3-1 and TRBJ2-3; TRBD2 agrees at 7 bases. CDR3 length: 15 residues. Germline assignment: CDR1 LGHDT and CDR2 YNNKEL (reference sequence). The CDR3 is CTSSQDSSGTDTQYF. In DNA, the CDR3 is TGTACCAGCAGCCAAGATTCTAGCGGTACAGATACGCAGTATTTT.

V gene TRBV2 combines with J gene TRBJ2-1; D might be TRBD1 (6 bases). The CDR3 runs 15 residues. Trimming pared 3 bases from V and 2 bases from J, leaving 11 bases between. Looked up from germline, CDR1 is SNHLY and CDR2 is FYNNEI. The CDR3 region has the DNA TGTGCCAGCAGTGATGTAGGGGGACCCTACAATGAGCAGTTCTTC. Its protein product is CASSDVGGPYNEQFF.

This clonotype was detected ten times or more. V usage is TRBV11-1 and J usage is TRBJ2-7; 9 bases are shared with TRBD1. The germline V gene encodes CDR1 SGHAT and CDR2 FQDESV (reference sequence). This CDR3 is built from 14 residues. The junction had 7 bases not matched to a gene; V was cut back by 5 bases and J by 5 bases. The CDR3 region has the DNA TGTGCCAGCAGCCTTGGGACAGGGAATCACGAGCAGTACTTC. Its protein product is CASSLGTGNHEQYF.

The chain carries TRBV5-6 and TRBJ1-2; 9 bases fit TRBD1. After removal of 6 bases from V and 8 bases from J, the junction contained 11 bases not matched to a gene. The CDR3 extends over 14 amino acids. Germline assignment: CDR1 SGHDT and CDR2 YYEEEE. The CDR3 reads CASTTRDRVYGYTF. CDR3 in DNA: TGTGCCAGCACCACCCGGGACAGGGTATACGGCTACACCTTC.

This clonotype appeared a few times. The rearrangement joins TRBV28 to TRBJ2-2, with 7 bases lining up with TRBD2. The germline V gene has CDR1 MDHEN and CDR2 SYDVKM. The V and J ends lost 4 bases and 0 bases, in that order; junction bases with no gene match: 2. This CDR3 has 15 amino acids. The CDR3 loop reads CASSSSGANTGELFF. DNA for the CDR3: TGTGCCAGCAGTTCTAGCGGAGCGAACACCGGGGAGCTGTTTTTT.

A remark on this clonotype: A much more abundant neighbour one base away suggests this may be a read error. V usage is TRBV30 and J usage is TRBJ1-3; 9 nucleotides line up with TRBD1. The trim removed 6 bases at V and 8 bases at J, leaving 17 bases unmatched. CDR1 and CDR2 (germline): GTSNPN, SVGIG (reference sequence). The CDR3 totals 16 residues. The CDR3 DNA follows: TGTGCCTGCAAGCCCCTAACAGGGGGCTACGGAGACACCATATATTTT. Translated, it gives CACKPLTGGYGDTIYF. Looking up the rest from reference TRBV30 and TRBJ1-3 gives the full variable domain: SQTIHQWPATLVQPVGSPLSLECTVEGTSNPNLYWYRQAAGRGLQLLFYSVGIGQISSEVPQNLSASRPQDRQFILSSKKLLLSDSGFYLCACKPLTGGYGDTIYFGEGSWLTVV.

The rearrangement uses TRBV28 and TRBJ2-2, with D possibly being TRBD2 (6 bases). Trimming removed 2 bases at V and 2 bases at J, with 12 bases between. From germline, CDR1 is MDHEN and CDR2 SYDVKM. The CDR3 sequence is 16 residues long. The CDR3 region is CASSLIGAGNTGELFF. The CDR3 DNA is TGTGCCAGCAGTTTAATTGGGGCGGGAAACACCGGGGAGCTGTTTTTT.

V usage is TRBV28 and J usage is TRBJ2-7, with 7 bases lining up with TRBD2. The V gene end was trimmed by 8 bases and the J gene end by 6 bases; junction bases not matched to a gene: 16. The germline V gene has CDR1 MDHEN and CDR2 SYDVKM. CDR3 length equals 15 residues. The CDR3 DNA sequence: TGTGCCAGCCTAAAACCCCCTAGCGGACCAATCGAGCAGTACTTC. It is translated as CASLKPPSGPIEQYF.

V is TRBV28 and J is TRBJ1-3, with D maybe TRBD1 (6 bases). CDR3 length: 14 residues. CDR1 MDHEN and CDR2 SYDVKM come from the germline V gene. Trimming pared 3 bases from V and 4 bases from J, leaving 10 bases between. This CDR3 is CASSFGGRGNTIYF. The CDR3 bases are TGTGCCAGCAGTTTCGGGGGGCGCGGAAACACCATATATTTT.

Here the CDR3 DNA reads TGTGCCAGCAGTTCCACGGCCCGAGGGACCGGGGAGCTGTTTTTT. Translated, it gives CASSSTARGTGELFF. The J gene is TRBJ2-2, the V gene TRBV28; a weak D match, TRBD2 (5 bases). CDR3 length equals 15 residues. Germline-derived CDR1 and CDR2 are MDHEN and SYDVKM. Deletions cut 4 bases from V and 5 bases from J, with 14 bases between.